This T cell receptor (beta chain) derives from a study of identical twins. General observations from the study: Alpha sequences that were out-of-frame and twin-shared showed an excess of low generation probability.

The V gene's germline CDR1 is KGHSH and CDR2 LQKENI. With 3 bases removed from V and 8 bases from J, the gap between germline ends came to 17 bases. The length of the CDR3 is 15 residues. Via MiXCR, TCRdb re-called the 5' RACE reads, giving one row per CDR3 protein. Among roughly 490,000 distinct CDR3 sequences listed, roughly an eighth were seen once. In its sample, this clonotype was seen many times. Antigen specificity is unknown. The sample was also linked to a second study, of yellow fever vaccine responses in identical twins. This second study says: Reportedly, twins showed a vaccine T cell response that looked partly convergent and partly personalized.

The sequence was collected from a woman aged 18 to 35 in good health. The genes are TRBV18 and TRBJ2-1; tentative D call: TRBD1 (7 bases). The source material was CD4+ T cells sorted from blood. The CDR3 reads CASSPWEARGDEQFF. CDR3 in DNA: TGTGCCAGCTCACCCTGGGAGGCCAGGGGGGATGAGCAGTTCTTC.